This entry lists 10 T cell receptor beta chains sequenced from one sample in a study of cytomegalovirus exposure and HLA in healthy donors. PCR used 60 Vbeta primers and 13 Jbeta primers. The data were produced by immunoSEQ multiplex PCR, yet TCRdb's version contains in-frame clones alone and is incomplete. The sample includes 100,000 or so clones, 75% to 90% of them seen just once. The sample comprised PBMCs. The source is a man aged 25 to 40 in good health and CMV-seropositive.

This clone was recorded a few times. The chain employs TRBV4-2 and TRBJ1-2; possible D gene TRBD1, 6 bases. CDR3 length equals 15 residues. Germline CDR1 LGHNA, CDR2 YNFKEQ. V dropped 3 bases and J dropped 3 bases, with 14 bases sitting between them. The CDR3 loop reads CASSQVDRSDYGYTF. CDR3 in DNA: TGTGCCAGCAGCCAGGTAGACAGGAGTGACTATGGCTACACCTTC.

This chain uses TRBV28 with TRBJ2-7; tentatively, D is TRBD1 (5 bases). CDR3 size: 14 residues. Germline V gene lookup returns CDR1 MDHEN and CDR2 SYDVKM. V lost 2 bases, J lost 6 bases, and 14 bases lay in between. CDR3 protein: CASSLGAVLGEQYF. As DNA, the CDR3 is TGTGCCAGCAGTTTAGGGGCCGTTTTGGGCGAGCAGTACTTC.

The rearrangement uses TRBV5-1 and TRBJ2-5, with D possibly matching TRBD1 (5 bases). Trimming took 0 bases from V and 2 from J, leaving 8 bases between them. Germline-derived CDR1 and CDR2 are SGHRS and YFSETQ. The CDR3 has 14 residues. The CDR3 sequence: CASSLATGQETQYF. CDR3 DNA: TGCGCCAGCAGCTTGGCTACAGGTCAAGAGACCCAGTACTTC.

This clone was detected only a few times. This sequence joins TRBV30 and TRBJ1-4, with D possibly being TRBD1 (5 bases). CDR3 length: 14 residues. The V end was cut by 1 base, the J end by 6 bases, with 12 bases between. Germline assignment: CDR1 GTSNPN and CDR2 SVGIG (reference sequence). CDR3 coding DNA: TGTGCCTGGAGTGACCGGGGGGGAGATGAAAAACTGTTTTTT. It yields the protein CAWSDRGGDEKLFF.

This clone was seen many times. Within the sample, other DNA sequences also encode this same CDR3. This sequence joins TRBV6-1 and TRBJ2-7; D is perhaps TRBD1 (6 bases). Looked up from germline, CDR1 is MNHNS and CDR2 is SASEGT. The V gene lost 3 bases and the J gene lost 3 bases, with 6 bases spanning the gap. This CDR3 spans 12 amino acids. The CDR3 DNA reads TGTGCCAGCAGTGACAGGGGCTACGAGCAGTACTTC. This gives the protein CASSDRGYEQYF.

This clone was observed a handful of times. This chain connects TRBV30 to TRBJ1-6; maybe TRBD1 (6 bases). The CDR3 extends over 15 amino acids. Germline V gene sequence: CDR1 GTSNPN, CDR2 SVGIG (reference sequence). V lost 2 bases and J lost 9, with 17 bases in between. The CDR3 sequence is CAWSRPGGLVSPLHF. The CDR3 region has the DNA TGTGCCTGGAGTCGCCCGGGGGGGCTAGTTTCACCCCTCCACTTT. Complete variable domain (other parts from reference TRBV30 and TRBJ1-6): SQTIHQWPATLVQPVGSPLSLECTVEGTSNPNLYWYRQAAGRGLQLLFYSVGIGQISSEVPQNLSASRPQDRQFILSSKKLLLSDSGFYLCAWSRPGGLVSPLHFGNGTRLTVT.

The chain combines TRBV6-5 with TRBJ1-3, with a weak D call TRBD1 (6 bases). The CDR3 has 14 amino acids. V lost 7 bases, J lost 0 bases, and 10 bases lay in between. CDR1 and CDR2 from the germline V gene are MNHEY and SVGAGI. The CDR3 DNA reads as TGTGCCAGCAAAACCAGGGGCTCTGGAAACACCATATATTTT. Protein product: CASKTRGSGNTIYF.

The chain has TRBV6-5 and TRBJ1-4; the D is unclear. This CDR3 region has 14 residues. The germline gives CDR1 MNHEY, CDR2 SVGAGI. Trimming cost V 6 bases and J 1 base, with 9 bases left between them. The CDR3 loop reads CASRPLGTNEKLFF. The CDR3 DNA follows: TGTGCCAGCAGGCCCCTAGGAACTAATGAAAAACTGTTTTTT.

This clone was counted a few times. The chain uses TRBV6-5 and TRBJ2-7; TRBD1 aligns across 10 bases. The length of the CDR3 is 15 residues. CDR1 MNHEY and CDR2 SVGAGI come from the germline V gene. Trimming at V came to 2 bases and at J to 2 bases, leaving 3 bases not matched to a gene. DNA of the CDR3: TGTGCCAGCAGTTACCAGACAGGGGGCCCCTACGAGCAGTACTTC. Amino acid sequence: CASSYQTGGPYEQYF.

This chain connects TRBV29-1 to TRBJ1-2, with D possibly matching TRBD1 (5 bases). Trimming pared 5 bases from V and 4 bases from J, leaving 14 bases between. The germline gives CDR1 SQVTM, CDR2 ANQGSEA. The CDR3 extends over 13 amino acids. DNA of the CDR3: TGCAGCGTTCAGGGAATCTTTACCTATGGCTACACCTTC. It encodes CSVQGIFTYGYTF.